This T cell receptor beta chain was sequenced for a study of blood T cell repertoires in COVID-19 (TCRdb year 2020). Background for the entire study: Collaborator samples came from the United States, Italy and Spain and covered acute and convalescent phases of COVID-19. The prospective study material was composed of cDNA or gDNA derived from T cells, B-cell-depleted T cells, or PBMCs. The dataset comprised deeply sampled blood TCRbeta repertoires from subjects exposed to, actively infected with, or recovered from COVID-19. A freely available public database, intended as a resource for researchers studying the immune response to SARS-CoV-2, is where the repertoires were released. The samples were drawn from two sources: the first 160 participants of the ongoing ImmuneRACE study, and 1,254 subjects contributed by 6 global collaborators. Nearly every sample came with metadata listing a de-identified subject ID, COVID-19 status, age in years and sex. Where HLA class I and class II types were available, the types were taken from metadata supplied by the sample provider, not from assay-based typing. Beyond this particular receptor, the publication reports: Clinical and demographic metadata were provided uncurated, with the amount varying by source and participant.

V loses 1 base of germline sequence and J loses 7 bases, and the interval between the two ends is 14 bases. The CDR3 measures 15 amino acids from cysteine to phenylalanine. CDR3 DNA is the only sequence kept; it has 45 bases, read in frame from the first base. From a lookup of the germline V gene, CDR1 and CDR2 are SGHTA and FQGNSA. Notes on this clone: It lacks a known antigen. No base quality information exists; no much larger clone differs at one position.

TCRbeta CDR3 regions were amplified from genomic DNA using the immunoSEQ Assay, a bias-controlled multiplex PCR. The study's processing was this. Nucleated cell counts per sample were estimated from amplification of reference gene primers within the assay. Sequence reads were collapsed and filtered to measure the absolute abundance of every unique TCRbeta CDR3 rearrangement. Productive Simpson clonality was computed per sample as the square root of Simpson's diversity index over productive rearrangements. Imported from immuneACCESS, the table was reduced by TCRdb to in-frame sequences with V and J called. These copies leave out some clones; in studies compared against another copy, an unresolved V gene accounts for under half, and the cause of the remainder is not known. The D gene and trimming were derived from the DNA, and the V and J assignments and clone size from that table. For this sample the table gives under 200,000 clones, of which 80% were detected only once. The ten largest clones capture around 6.3% of the sample.

Each collaborating institution followed its own protocols to collect whole blood in K2EDTA tubes. For TCRbeta analysis, collaborators shipped samples in one of three forms: frozen whole blood, isolated PBMCs, or DNA extracted from either of those sample types. The chain uses TRBV7-2 and TRBJ2-1, with a weak D call of TRBD1 (6 bases match). The receptor's source is a man aged 65-85 years with active or convalescent COVID-19. Sequenced sample: peripheral blood. CDR3 protein: CASSLGYLGGNEQFF. The nucleotide sequence is given as TGTGCCAGCAGCTTAGGGTATCTAGGGGGAAATGAGCAGTTCTTC. The entire variable domain, with the stretches around the CDR3 drawn from the reference TRBV7-2 and TRBJ2-1 proteins, is GAGVSQSPSNKVTEKGKDVELRCDPISGHTALYWYRQSLGQGLEFLIYFQGNSAPDKSGLPSDRFSAERTGGSVSTLTIQRTQQEDSAVYLCASSLGYLGGNEQFFGPGTRLTVL.